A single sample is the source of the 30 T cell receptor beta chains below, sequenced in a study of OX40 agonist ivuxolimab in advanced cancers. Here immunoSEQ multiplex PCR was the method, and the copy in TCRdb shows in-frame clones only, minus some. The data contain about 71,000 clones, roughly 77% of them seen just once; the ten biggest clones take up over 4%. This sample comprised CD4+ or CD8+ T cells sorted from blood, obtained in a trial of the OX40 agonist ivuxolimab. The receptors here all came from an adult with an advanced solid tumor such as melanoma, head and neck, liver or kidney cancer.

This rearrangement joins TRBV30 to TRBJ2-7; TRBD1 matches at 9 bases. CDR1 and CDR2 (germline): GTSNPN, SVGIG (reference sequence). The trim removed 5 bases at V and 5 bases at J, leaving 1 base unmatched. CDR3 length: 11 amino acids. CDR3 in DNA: TGTGCCTGGGGGGACAGGGACGAGCAGTACTTC. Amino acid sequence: CAWGDRDEQYF.

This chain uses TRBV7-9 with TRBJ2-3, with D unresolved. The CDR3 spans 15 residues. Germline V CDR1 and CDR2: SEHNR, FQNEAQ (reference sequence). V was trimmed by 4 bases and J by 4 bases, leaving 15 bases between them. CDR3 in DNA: TGTGCCAGCAGCTACCTAGTGTCGGGCGCAGATACGCAGTATTTT. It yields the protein CASSYLVSGADTQYF.

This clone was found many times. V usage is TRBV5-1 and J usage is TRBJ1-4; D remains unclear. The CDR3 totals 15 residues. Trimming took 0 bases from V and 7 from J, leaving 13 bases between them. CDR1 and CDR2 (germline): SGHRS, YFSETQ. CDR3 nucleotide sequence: TGCGCCAGCAGCTTGGAGGTTATGGGTAGTGAAAAACTGTTTTTT. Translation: CASSLEVMGSEKLFF.

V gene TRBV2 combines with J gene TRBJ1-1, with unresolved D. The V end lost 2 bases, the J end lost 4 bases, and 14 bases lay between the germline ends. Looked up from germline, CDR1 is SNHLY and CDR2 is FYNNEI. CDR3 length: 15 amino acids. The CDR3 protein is CASSETTFWGTEAFF. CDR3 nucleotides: TGTGCCAGCAGTGAAACAACTTTTTGGGGCACTGAAGCTTTCTTT. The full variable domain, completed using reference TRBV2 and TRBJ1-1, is EPEVTQTPSHQVTQMGQEVILRCVPISNHLYFYWYRQILGQKVEFLVSFYNNEISEKSEIFDDQFSVERPDGSNFTLKIRSTKLEDSAMYFCASSETTFWGTEAFFGQGTRLTVV.

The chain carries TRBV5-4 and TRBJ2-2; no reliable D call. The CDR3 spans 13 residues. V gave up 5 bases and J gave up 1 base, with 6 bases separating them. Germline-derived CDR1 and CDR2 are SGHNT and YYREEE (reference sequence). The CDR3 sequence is CASRMGNTGELFF. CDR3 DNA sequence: TGTGCCAGCAGAATGGGGAACACCGGGGAGCTGTTTTTT.

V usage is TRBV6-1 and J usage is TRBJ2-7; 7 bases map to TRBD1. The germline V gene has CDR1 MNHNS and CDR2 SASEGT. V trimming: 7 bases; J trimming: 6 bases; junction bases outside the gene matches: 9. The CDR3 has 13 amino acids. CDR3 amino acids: CASTTGSSSEQYF. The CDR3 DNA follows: TGTGCCAGCACGACAGGGTCATCCAGCGAGCAGTACTTC.

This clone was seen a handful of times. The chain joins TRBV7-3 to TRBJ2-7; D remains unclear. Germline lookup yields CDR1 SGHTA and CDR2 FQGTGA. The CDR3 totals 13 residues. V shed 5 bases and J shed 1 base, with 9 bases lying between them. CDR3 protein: CASSPTPSYEQYF. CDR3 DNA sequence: TGTGCCAGCAGCCCAACACCGTCCTACGAGCAGTACTTC.

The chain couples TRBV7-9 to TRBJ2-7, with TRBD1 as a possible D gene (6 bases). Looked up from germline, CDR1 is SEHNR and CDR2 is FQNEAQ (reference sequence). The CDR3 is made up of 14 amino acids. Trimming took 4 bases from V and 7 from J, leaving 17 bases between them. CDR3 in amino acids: CASSSPQGPSEQYF. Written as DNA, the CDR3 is TGTGCCAGCAGCTCACCACAGGGTCCCTCAGAGCAGTACTTC. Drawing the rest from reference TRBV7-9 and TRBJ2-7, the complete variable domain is DTGVSQNPRHKITKRGQNVTFRCDPISEHNRLYWYRQTLGQGPEFLTYFQNEAQLEKSRLLSDRFSAERPKGSFSTLEIQRTEQGDSAMYLCASSSPQGPSEQYFGPGTRLTVT.

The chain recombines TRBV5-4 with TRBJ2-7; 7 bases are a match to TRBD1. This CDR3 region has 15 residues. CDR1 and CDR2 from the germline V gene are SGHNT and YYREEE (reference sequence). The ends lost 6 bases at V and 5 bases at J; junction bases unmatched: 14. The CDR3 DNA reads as TGTGCCAGCATCTCGTCGGGACAGCCTAGCAACGAGCAGTACTTC. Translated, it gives CASISSGQPSNEQYF.

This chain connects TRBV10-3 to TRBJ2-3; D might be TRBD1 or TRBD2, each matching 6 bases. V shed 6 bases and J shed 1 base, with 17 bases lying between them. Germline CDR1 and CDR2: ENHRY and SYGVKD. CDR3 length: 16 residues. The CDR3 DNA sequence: TGTGCCATCAGAGATCGGGGGCCGGGGGGCACAGATACGCAGTATTTT. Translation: CAIRDRGPGGTDTQYF.

The CDR3 loop reads CASSLTSGGGETQYF. CDR3 nucleotide sequence: TGTGCCAGCAGCTTAACTAGCGGGGGGGGAGAGACCCAGTACTTC. The rearrangement uses TRBV7-2 and TRBJ2-5; 13 bases are a match to TRBD2. This CDR3 has 15 residues. J lost 4 bases, V lost 2 bases, and 1 base had no gene match. Germline V gene lookup returns CDR1 SGHTA and CDR2 FQGNSA.

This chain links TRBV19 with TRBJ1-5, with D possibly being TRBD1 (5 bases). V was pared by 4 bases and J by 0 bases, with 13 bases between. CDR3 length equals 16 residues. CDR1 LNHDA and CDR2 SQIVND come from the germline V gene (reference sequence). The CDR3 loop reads CASSTPTEYSNQPQHF. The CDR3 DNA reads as TGTGCCAGTAGTACCCCGACAGAATATAGCAATCAGCCCCAGCATTTT.

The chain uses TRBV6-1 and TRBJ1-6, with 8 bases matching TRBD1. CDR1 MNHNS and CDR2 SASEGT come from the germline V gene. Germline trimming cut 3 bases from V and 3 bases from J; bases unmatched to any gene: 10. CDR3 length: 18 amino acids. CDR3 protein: CASSDPGQARNYNSPLHF. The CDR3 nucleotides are TGTGCCAGCAGTGACCCGGGACAGGCCCGTAACTATAATTCACCCCTCCACTTT.

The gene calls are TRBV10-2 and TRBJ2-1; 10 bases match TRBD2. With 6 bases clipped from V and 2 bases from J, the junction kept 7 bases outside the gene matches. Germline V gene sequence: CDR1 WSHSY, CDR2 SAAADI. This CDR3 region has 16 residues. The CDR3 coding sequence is TGCGCCAGCAGAGACAGAAGCGGGAGGGCCTACAATGAGCAGTTCTTC. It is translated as CASRDRSGRAYNEQFF.

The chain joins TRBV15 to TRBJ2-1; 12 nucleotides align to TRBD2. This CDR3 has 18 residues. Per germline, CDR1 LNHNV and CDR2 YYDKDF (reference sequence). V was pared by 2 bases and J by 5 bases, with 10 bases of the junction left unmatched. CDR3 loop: CATSRNNLGLAGNNEQFF. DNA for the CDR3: TGTGCCACCAGCAGAAACAACCTCGGACTAGCGGGAAACAATGAGCAGTTCTTC. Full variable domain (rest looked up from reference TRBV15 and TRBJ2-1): DAMVIQNPRYQVTQFGKPVTLSCSQTLNHNVMYWYQQKSSQAPKLLFHYYDKDFNNEADTPDNFQSRRPNTSFCFLDIRSPGLGDTAMYLCATSRNNLGLAGNNEQFFGPGTRLTVL.

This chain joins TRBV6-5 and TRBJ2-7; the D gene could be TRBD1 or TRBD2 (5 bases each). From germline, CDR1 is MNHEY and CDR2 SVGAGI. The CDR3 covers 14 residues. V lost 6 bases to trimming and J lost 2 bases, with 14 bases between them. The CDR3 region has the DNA TGTGCCAGCAGGGGGTCCGGGGCCCCCTACGAGCAGTACTTC. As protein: CASRGSGAPYEQYF.

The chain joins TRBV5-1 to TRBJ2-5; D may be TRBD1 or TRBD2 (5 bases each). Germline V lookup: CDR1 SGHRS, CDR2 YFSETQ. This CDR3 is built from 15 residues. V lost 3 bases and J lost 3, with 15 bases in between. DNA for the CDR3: TGCGCCAGCAGCTATACCGGGACGGTGGAAGAGACCCAGTACTTC. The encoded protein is CASSYTGTVEETQYF.

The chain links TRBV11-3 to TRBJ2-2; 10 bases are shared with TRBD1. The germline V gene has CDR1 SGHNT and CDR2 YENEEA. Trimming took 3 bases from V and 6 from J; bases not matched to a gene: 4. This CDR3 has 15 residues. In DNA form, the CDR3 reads TGTGCCAGCAGCTTGACAGGGGGCGCGGCCGGGGAGCTGTTTTTT. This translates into CASSLTGGAAGELFF. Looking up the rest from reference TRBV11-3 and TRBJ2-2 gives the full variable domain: EAGVVQSPRYKIIEKKQPVAFWCNPISGHNTLYWYLQNLGQGPELLIRYENEEAVDDSQLPKDRFSAERLKGVDSTLKIQPAELGDSAVYLCASSLTGGAAGELFFGEGSRLTVL.

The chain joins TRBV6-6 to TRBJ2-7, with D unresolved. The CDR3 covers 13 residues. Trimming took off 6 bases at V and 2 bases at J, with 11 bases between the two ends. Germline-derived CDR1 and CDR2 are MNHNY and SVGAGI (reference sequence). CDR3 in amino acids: CASSHDGPYEQYF. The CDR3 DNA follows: TGTGCCAGCAGCCACGACGGTCCCTACGAGCAGTACTTC.

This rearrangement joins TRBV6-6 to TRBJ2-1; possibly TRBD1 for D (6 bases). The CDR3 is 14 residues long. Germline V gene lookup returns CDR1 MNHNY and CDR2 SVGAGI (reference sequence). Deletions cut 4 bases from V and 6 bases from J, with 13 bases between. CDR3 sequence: CASSSLRGGNEQFF. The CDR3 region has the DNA TGTGCCAGCAGTTCCCTGAGAGGGGGCAATGAGCAGTTCTTC.

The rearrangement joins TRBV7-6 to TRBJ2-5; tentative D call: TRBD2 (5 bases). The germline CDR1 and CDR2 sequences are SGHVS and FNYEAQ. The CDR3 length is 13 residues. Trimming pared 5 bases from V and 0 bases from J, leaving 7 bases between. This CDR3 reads CASSRGYQETQYF. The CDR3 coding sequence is TGTGCCAGCAGCAGAGGGTACCAAGAGACCCAGTACTTC. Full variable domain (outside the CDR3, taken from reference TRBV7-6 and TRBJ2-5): GAGVSQSPRYKVTKRGQDVALRCDPISGHVSLYWYRQALGQGPEFLTYFNYEAQQDKSGLPNDRFSAERPEGSISTLTIQRTEQRDSAMYRCASSRGYQETQYFGPGTRLLVL.

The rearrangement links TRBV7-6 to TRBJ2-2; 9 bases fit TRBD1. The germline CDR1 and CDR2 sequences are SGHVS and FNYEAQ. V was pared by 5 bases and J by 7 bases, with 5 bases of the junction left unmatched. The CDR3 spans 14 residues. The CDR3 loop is CASSARQGVGELFF. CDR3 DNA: TGTGCCAGCAGCGCGAGACAGGGGGTCGGGGAGCTGTTTTTT.

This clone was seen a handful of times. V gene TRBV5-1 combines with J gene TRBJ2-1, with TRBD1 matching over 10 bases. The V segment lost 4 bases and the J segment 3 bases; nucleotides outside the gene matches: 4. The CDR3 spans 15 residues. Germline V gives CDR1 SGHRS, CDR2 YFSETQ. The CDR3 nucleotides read TGCGCCAGCAGCAACCGGGACAGGGGCTACAATGAGCAGTTCTTC. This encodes CASSNRDRGYNEQFF.

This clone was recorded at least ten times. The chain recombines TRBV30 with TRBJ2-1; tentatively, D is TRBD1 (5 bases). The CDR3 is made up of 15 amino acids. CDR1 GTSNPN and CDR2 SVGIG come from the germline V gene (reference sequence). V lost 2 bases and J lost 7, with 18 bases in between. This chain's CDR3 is CAWSHLGARSNEQFF. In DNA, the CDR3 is TGTGCCTGGAGTCACTTAGGGGCGAGGTCGAATGAGCAGTTCTTC.

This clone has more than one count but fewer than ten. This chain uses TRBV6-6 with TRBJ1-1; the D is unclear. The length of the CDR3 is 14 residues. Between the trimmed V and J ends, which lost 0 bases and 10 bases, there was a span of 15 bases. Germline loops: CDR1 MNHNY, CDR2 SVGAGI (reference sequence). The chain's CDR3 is CASSYSPKGLGAFF. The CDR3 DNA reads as TGTGCCAGCAGTTACTCCCCCAAAGGTCTTGGAGCTTTCTTT.

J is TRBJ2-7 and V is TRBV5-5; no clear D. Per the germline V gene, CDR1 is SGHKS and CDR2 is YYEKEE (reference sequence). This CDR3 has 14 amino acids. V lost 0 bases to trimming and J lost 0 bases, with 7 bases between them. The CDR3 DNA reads TGTGCCAGCAGCTTGGCCGAGATCTCCTACGAGCAGTACTTC. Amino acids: CASSLAEISYEQYF.

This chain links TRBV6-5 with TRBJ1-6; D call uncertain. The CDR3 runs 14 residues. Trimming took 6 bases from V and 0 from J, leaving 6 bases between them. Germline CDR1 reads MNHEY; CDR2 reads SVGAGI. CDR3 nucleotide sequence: TGTGCCAGCAGGAAGAGCTCCTATAATTCACCCCTCCACTTT. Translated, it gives CASRKSSYNSPLHF.

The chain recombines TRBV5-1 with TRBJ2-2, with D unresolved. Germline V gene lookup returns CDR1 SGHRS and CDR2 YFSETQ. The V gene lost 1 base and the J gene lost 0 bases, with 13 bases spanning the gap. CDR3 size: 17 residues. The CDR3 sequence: CASSLTVYLANTGELFF. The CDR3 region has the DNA TGCGCCAGCAGCTTGACAGTCTATCTCGCGAACACCGGGGAGCTGTTTTTT.

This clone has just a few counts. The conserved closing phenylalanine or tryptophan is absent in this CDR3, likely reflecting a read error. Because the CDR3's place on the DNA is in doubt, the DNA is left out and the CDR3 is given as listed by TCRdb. The CDR3 sequence is CASSYSPEVC. The chain has TRBV6-8 and TRBJ1-2. From its first to its last residue, the CDR3 has 10 amino acids. Germline CDR1 is MNHGY and CDR2 is SAAAGT.

CDR3 coding DNA: TGTGCCAGCAGCCAGGGACAGATCTACGAGCAGTACTTC. Protein: CASSQGQIYEQYF. This rearrangement joins TRBV5-4 to TRBJ2-7; 7 nucleotides match TRBD1. CDR1 and CDR2 from the germline V gene are SGHNT and YYREEE (reference sequence). V shed 4 bases and J 3 bases; nucleotides not matched to a gene: 4. The CDR3 loop spans 13 amino acids.